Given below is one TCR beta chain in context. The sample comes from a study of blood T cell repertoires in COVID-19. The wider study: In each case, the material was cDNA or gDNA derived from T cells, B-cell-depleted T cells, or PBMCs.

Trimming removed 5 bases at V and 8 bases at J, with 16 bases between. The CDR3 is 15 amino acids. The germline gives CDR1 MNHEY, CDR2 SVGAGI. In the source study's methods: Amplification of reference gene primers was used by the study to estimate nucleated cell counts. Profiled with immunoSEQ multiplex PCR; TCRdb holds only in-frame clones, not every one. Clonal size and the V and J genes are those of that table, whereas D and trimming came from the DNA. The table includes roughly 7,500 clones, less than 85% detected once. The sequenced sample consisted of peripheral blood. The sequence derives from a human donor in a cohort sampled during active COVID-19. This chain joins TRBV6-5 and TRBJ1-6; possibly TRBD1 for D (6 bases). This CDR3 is CASSRLTGPYSPLHF. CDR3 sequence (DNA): TGTGCCAGCAGTCGGCTGACAGGCCCCTATTCACCCCTCCACTTT.